This entry lists 7 T cell receptor beta chains sequenced from one sample in a study of T cell repertoires in cytomegalovirus infection. TCRdb ran MiXCR on the reads and lists one entry per CDR3 protein. The sample has roughly 120,000 distinct CDR3 sequences, roughly a tenth seen once; the top ten hold about 32%. No cognate antigen is known for these TCRs. The material sequenced was PBMCs, sequenced either directly or after in vitro stimulation (not recorded which). These receptors all come from a human donor in good health (CMV status not recorded). Some clones in this sample may be carry-over from other donors' samples.

At least ten counts were recorded for this clonotype. The chain is built from TRBV28 and TRBJ2-3; 8 nucleotides line up with TRBD1. From germline, CDR1 is MDHEN and CDR2 SYDVKM. The CDR3 totals 15 residues. Unmatched junction bases numbered 11, after V lost 6 bases and J lost 6 bases. The CDR3 here is CASSTTGGGRDTQYF. The CDR3 bases are TGTGCCAGCAGCACCACAGGGGGAGGACGCGATACGCAGTATTTT.

This clonotype was seen only a few times. The genes are TRBV5-1 and TRBJ2-1, with a weak D call TRBD2 (6 bases). Between the trimmed V and J ends, which lost 1 base and 0 bases, there was a span of 11 bases. CDR1 and CDR2 from the germline V gene are SGHRS and YFSETQ. This CDR3 is 16 amino acids long. The CDR3 reads CASSLSSEYSYNEQFF. The CDR3 coding sequence is TGCGCCAGCAGCTTGTCTAGCGAATACTCCTACAATGAGCAGTTCTTC.

This clonotype was seen ten or more times. The genes are TRBV12-3 or TRBV12-4 and TRBJ1-5, with 8 bases aligning to TRBD1. V shed 6 bases and J 6 bases; nucleotides not matched to a gene: 10. The CDR3 length is 15 residues. The CDR3 sequence: CASSLTGGAGQPQHF. The CDR3 bases are TGTGCCAGCAGCTTAACAGGGGGAGCAGGTCAGCCCCAGCATTTT.

This chain joins TRBV28 and TRBJ2-7; 8 positions match TRBD1. The CDR3 contains 15 residues. The V segment lost 5 bases and the J segment 4 bases; nucleotides outside the gene matches: 10. Looked up from germline, CDR1 is MDHEN and CDR2 is SYDVKM. CDR3 sequence reads: CASSPWTGIRYEQYF. In DNA, the CDR3 is TGTGCCAGCAGTCCCTGGACAGGGATTCGGTACGAGCAGTACTTC.

CDR3 DNA: TGTGCCAGCAGCCGGGACAGGAATGGTTCACCCCTCCACTTT. Translation gives CASSRDRNGSPLHF. The chain employs TRBV12-3 or TRBV12-4 and TRBJ1-6, with 8 nucleotides matching TRBD1. The CDR3 is 14 residues long. Losses at the gene ends were 6 bases for V and 9 bases for J; bases not matched to a gene: 7.

This clonotype showed up just a few times. The chain is built from TRBV24-1 and TRBJ2-2; D unresolved. The V end lost 0 bases, the J end lost 3 bases, and 7 bases lay between the germline ends. CDR1 and CDR2 from the germline V gene are KGHDR and SFDVKD. The CDR3 totals 15 residues. In DNA form, the CDR3 reads TGTGCCACCAGTGATTTGAGAACGGACACCGGGGAGCTGTTTTTT. It encodes CATSDLRTDTGELFF.

The table lists this clonotype with many counts. The rearrangement uses TRBV6-2 or TRBV6-3 and TRBJ2-2; maybe TRBD2 (5 bases). The CDR3 spans 16 residues. V shed 2 bases and J shed 3 bases, with 13 bases lying between them. Per the germline V gene, CDR1 is MNHEY and CDR2 is SVGEGT. CDR3 amino acids: CASSYVSVEDTGELFF. The CDR3, as DNA: TGTGCCAGCAGTTACGTTAGCGTTGAGGACACCGGGGAGCTGTTTTTT.